The T cell receptor (beta chain) described here comes from a study of blood T cell repertoires in COVID-19 (dated by TCRdb to the early 2020s). Background on the whole study: Samples from collaborators originated in the United States, Italy and Spain and spanned both the acute and convalescent phases of COVID-19. The samples were drawn from the first 160 participants of the ongoing ImmuneRACE study and from some 1,300 subjects provided by 6 global collaborators. Where available, HLA class I and class II types were obtained from metadata supplied by the sample provider rather than from assay-based typing. Deeply sampled blood TCRbeta repertoires from subjects exposed to, actively infected with, or recovered from COVID-19 were included in the dataset. Sample metadata almost always included a de-identified subject ID, COVID-19 status, age in years and sex. The repertoires were made available in a free public database intended to serve as a resource for research on the immune response to SARS-CoV-2. The prospective study material was composed of cDNA or gDNA derived from T cells, B-cell-depleted T cells, or PBMCs. What the research found in general, with its limitations: The amount of clinical and demographic metadata varied by source and participant and was provided uncurated.

Samples from volunteer blood donors who had recovered from COVID-19 were contributed by a second Seattle source. Whole blood was collected in K2EDTA tubes by collaborating institutions according to the institutions' own protocols. For TCRbeta analysis, collaborator samples were shipped as frozen whole blood, as isolated PBMCs, or as DNA extracted from either sample type. TCRbeta CDR3 regions were amplified from genomic DNA using the immunoSEQ Assay, a bias-controlled multiplex PCR. Per the authors' processing: Within the assay, amplification of reference gene primers was used to estimate how many nucleated cells each sample contained. To quantify the absolute abundance of each unique TCRbeta CDR3 rearrangement, sequence reads were collapsed and filtered. Productive Simpson clonality was computed per sample as the square root of Simpson's diversity index over productive rearrangements. This is the immuneACCESS table as TCRdb keeps it, with only in-frame sequences that have V and J called. A part of the clones is gone; compared with another copy, unresolved V genes explain less than half, and the rest is unexplained. That table is the source of V, J and clone size, and D and trimming were worked out from the DNA. Across this sample there are a few hundred thousand clones, with 88% seen only once. 0.95% to 1% of the sample comes from the top ten.

Looking up the germline V gene yields CDR1 MNHEY and CDR2 SVGAGI. Trimming accounts for 6 bases at V and 0 bases at J, while the number of junction bases matched to no gene is 3. The CDR3 spans 14 residues, from the cysteine through the valine. The retained sequence is limited to the CDR3, 42 bases, with the frame set at the first base. In regard to this clone: Its cognate antigen has yet to be identified. Nothing much larger sits one base from this clone, and base qualities are not available.

Material for sequencing was peripheral blood. The rearrangement combines TRBV6-5 with TRBJ2-7; TRBD2 fits 9 bases in the junction. This clonotype was sampled from a woman in her thirties or forties who had recovered from COVID-19. The CDR3 here reads CASRNSGSSYEQYV. The nucleotide sequence reads TGTGCCAGCAGAAATAGCGGGAGCTCCTACGAGCAGTACGTC.